A single sample is the source of the 3 T cell receptor beta chains below, sequenced in a study of cytotoxic CD8 clonotypes in ibrutinib-treated CLL. The data were produced by immunoSEQ multiplex PCR, yet TCRdb's version contains in-frame clones alone and is incomplete. This sample has some 200,000 clones; 60% to 80% occur once, and the top ten carry about 6.4%. The sequences come from PBMCs, collected after 12 months of ibrutinib treatment. The receptors derive from a human donor with chronic lymphocytic leukemia.

Details on this clone: A read error may produce the germline difference seen at one junction end. This chain links TRBV27 with TRBJ2-3; D is perhaps TRBD2 (7 bases). This CDR3 has 16 residues. Germline CDR1 is MNHEY and CDR2 is SMNVEV (reference sequence). Here the CDR3 reads CVSTPERGRGTDTQYF. The CDR3 DNA follows: TGTGTCAGCACTCCTGAGAGGGGGAGGGGCACAGATACGCAGTATTTT.

The V call is TRBV11-3, the J call TRBJ2-2; 8 nucleotides align to TRBD2. V was clipped by 5 bases and J by 7 bases; unmatched bases: 6. This CDR3 region has 14 residues. CDR1 is SGHNT and CDR2 is YENEEA in the germline V gene. DNA of the CDR3: TGTGCCAGCAGCACGAGCGGGAGTATCGGGGAGCTGTTTTTT. Translating it yields CASSTSGSIGELFF.

The CDR3 bases are TGTGCCAGCAGTGAAGCTCTTTCGTCCCCGTGGGACTATGGCTACACCTTC. Amino acid sequence: CASSEALSSPWDYGYTF. J is TRBJ1-2 and V is TRBV6-1; D not certain. V was trimmed by 0 bases and J by 3 bases, leaving 17 bases between them. The length of the CDR3 is 17 residues. Germline V gene lookup returns CDR1 MNHNS and CDR2 SASEGT.